These T cell receptor beta chains were read from a single sample in a study of blood T cell repertoires in COVID-19. Clones were read by immunoSEQ multiplex PCR, and TCRdb kept only the in-frame ones, dropping some. The repertoire holds 55,000 to 85,000 clones, with around 84% as singletons. Sequencing was performed on peripheral blood. The origin of the receptors is a woman aged 70-85 years with acute or convalescent COVID-19. Both conserved end residues are trimmed from each CDR3. A D gene is named only where the DNA matches it firmly.

d_call v_call cdr3_aa
TRBD1 TRBV7-2 ASSLARDSLYNSPLH
TRBD1 TRBV6-2/TRBV6-3 ASSYPPRTTDRGINSPLH
TRBD1 TRBV2 ASSEQTGGADTQY
TRBD2 TRBV3-1/TRBV3-2 ASSRTGTRAYNEQF
NA TRBV6-4 ASSPGQSYGYT
NA TRBV6-2/TRBV6-3 ASSLSRAYGYT
TRBD2 TRBV30 AWGPGLATNEQY
TRBD2 TRBV5-4 ASSLAMELAGANNEQF
NA TRBV7-9 ASSPRGENQPQH
NA TRBV6-1 ASSAGYGSTQETQY
TRBD2 TRBV2 ASRVTGTSSSYEQY
NA TRBV19 ASSMLTPLYRFGYT
NA TRBV21-1 ASSFRQGGTYEQY
NA TRBV18 ASSPDRNTGELF
TRBD2 TRBV10-3 AISDAGGRPGETQY
NA TRBV6-2/TRBV6-3 ASSSTSRSYNEQF
NA TRBV27 ASSLGHRDGNSPLH
TRBD2 TRBV7-3 ASSFLAGDGLDTQY
NA TRBV19 ASSMGGARYEQY
NA TRBV7-9 ASSLGQTSTDTQY
NA TRBV18 ASSRSGDPTLRSPLH
NA TRBV28 ASSLGQDSYNEQF
TRBD1 TRBV6-5 ASRRTGGTDTQY